These 14 T cell receptor beta chains were sequenced from one sample in a study of neurological immune-mediated disorders. TCRdb used MiXCR to reprocess the 5' RACE reads, holding one entry per CDR3 protein. The data show tens of thousands of distinct CDR3 sequences, roughly 3.3% seen once. The sample taken for sequencing was PBMCs. Receptors were obtained from a woman in her 50s with multiple sclerosis.

This clonotype was recorded at least ten times. The chain carries TRBV20-1 and TRBJ2-5; 9 nucleotides match TRBD2. CDR1 DFQATT and CDR2 SNEGSKA come from the germline V gene (reference sequence). The junction had 9 bases not matched to a gene; V was cut back by 6 bases and J by 4 bases. The CDR3 is 14 residues long. The CDR3 bases are TGCAGTGCCGACGGCGGGAGGGACTCAGAGACCCAGTACTTC. This gives the protein CSADGGRDSETQYF.

This clonotype has ten or more counts. The V gene is TRBV7-2, the J gene TRBJ2-2; D gene uncertain. Germline CDR1 reads SGHTA; CDR2 reads FQGNSA. There are 15 residues in the CDR3. Between the trimmed V and J ends, which lost 0 bases and 2 bases, there was a span of 7 bases. The CDR3 reads CASSLAWGNTGELFF. The CDR3 DNA sequence: TGTGCCAGCAGCTTAGCCTGGGGAAACACCGGGGAGCTGTTTTTT.

V gene TRBV7-9 combines with J gene TRBJ2-4; D remains unclear. Germline assignment: CDR1 SEHNR and CDR2 FQNEAQ (reference sequence). CDR3 length: 14 amino acids. Trimming took off 0 bases at V and 0 bases at J, with 3 bases between the two ends. In nucleotides, the CDR3 is TGTGCCAGCAGCTTAGCGCTAGCCAAAAACATTCAGTACTTC. It codes for CASSLALAKNIQYF. The complete variable domain, with remaining parts taken from reference TRBV7-9 and TRBJ2-4, reads DTGVSQNPRHKITKRGQNVTFRCDPISEHNRLYWYRQTLGQGPEFLTYFQNEAQLEKSRLLSDRFSAERPKGSFSTLEIQRTEQGDSAMYLCASSLALAKNIQYFGAGTRLSVL.

This clonotype was counted at least ten times. This chain connects TRBV27 to TRBJ2-1; D ambiguous. Germline-derived CDR1 and CDR2 are MNHEY and SMNVEV (reference sequence). V lost 2 bases and J lost 4, with 12 bases in between. This CDR3 has 15 residues. The DNA of the CDR3 is TGTGCCAGCAGTTTAAGTGTGGTGGGGTACAATGAGCAGTTCTTC. Encoded protein: CASSLSVVGYNEQFF.

Ten or more counts support this clonotype. The chain uses TRBV21-1 and TRBJ1-5; the table's D call, TRBD1, was not checked against the DNA. TRBV21-1 is listed as a pseudogene. The CDR3 extends over 17 amino acids. CDR3 sequence: CASSKGQGTLSNQPQHF. The CDR3 DNA reads as TGTGCCAGCAGCAAGGGGCAGGGGACACTGAGCAATCAGCCCCAGCATTTT.

In its sample, this clonotype was seen many times. The V and J genes are TRBV5-1 and TRBJ2-5; D unclear. Germline CDR1 is SGHRS and CDR2 is YFSETQ. Trimming cost V 1 base and J 1 base, with 5 bases left between them. This CDR3 contains 13 residues. The chain's CDR3 is CASSLRPQETQYF. CDR3 bases: TGCGCCAGCAGCTTGAGACCCCAAGAGACCCAGTACTTC.

This clonotype was counted ten times or more. The V gene is TRBV10-3, the J gene TRBJ2-2; tentative D call: TRBD2 (5 bases). CDR1 ENHRY and CDR2 SYGVKD come from the germline V gene. The V end was cut by 3 bases, the J end by 0 bases, with 11 bases between. CDR3 length equals 16 residues. For the CDR3, the DNA is TGTGCCATCAGTGACGTTGGGCGGGCGAACACCGGGGAGCTGTTTTTT. Amino acids: CAISDVGRANTGELFF.

This clonotype was seen repeatedly, ten times or more. The chain joins TRBV5-6 to TRBJ2-5; D unclear. V lost 2 bases to trimming and J lost 1 base, with 6 bases between them. Germline V gene data show CDR1 as SGHDT and CDR2 as YYEEEE. The CDR3 is made up of 13 amino acids. CDR3 sequence: CASSLFGQETQYF. CDR3 nucleotides: TGTGCCAGCAGCTTATTCGGCCAAGAGACCCAGTACTTC.

The sample holds many counts of this clonotype. This chain uses TRBV29-1 with TRBJ1-4, with 7 bases identical to TRBD1. This CDR3 is built from 14 residues. Germline assignment: CDR1 SQVTM and CDR2 ANQGSEA. V was clipped by 8 bases and J by 5 bases; unmatched bases: 11. The CDR3 coding sequence is TGCAGCCACACCCCGACAGGGCCCAATGAAAAACTGTTTTTT. Translating it yields CSHTPTGPNEKLFF.

This clonotype was seen many times. The chain joins TRBV12-3 or TRBV12-4 to TRBJ1-2; 7 nucleotides align to TRBD1. Losses at the gene ends were 6 bases for V and 8 bases for J; bases not matched to a gene: 9. This CDR3 has 13 amino acids. CDR3 sequence: CASSQDRVRGYTF. CDR3 in DNA: TGTGCCAGCAGCCAAGACAGGGTCCGGGGCTACACCTTC.

This clonotype occurred many times. This rearrangement joins TRBV20-1 to TRBJ1-5; D ambiguous. The CDR3 has 13 residues. Germline V gene lookup returns CDR1 DFQATT and CDR2 SNEGSKA (reference sequence). V was pared by 3 bases and J by 1 base, with 7 bases between. The CDR3 loop is CSASKDSNQPQHF. DNA of the CDR3: TGCAGTGCTAGTAAAGACAGCAATCAGCCCCAGCATTTT.

There are a few counts of this clonotype. The chain is built from TRBV18 and TRBJ1-1, with a tentative D call TRBD1 (6 bases). The V end was cut by 3 bases, the J end by 4 bases, with 9 bases between. Germline V gene lookup returns CDR1 KGHSH and CDR2 LQKENI. CDR3 length: 13 amino acids. The CDR3 nucleotides are TGTGCCAGCTCACCTGGCAGGGGCACTGAAGCTTTCTTT. Translation: CASSPGRGTEAFF.

There are many counts of this clonotype. V usage is TRBV12-3 or TRBV12-4 and J usage is TRBJ2-7; no definite D call. This CDR3 has 12 residues. Trimming pared 7 bases from V and 6 bases from J, leaving 13 bases between. This CDR3 reads CASTSRPSEQYF. DNA for the CDR3: TGTGCCAGCACCTCTCGGCCGAGCGAGCAGTACTTC.

Ten or more counts support this clonotype. This chain joins TRBV20-1 and TRBJ2-7; D may match TRBD1 or TRBD2 (5 bases each). Germline CDR1 is DFQATT and CDR2 is SNEGSKA (reference sequence). The V and J ends lost 5 bases and 7 bases respectively, with 12 bases between them. The CDR3 covers 11 residues. The CDR3 protein is CSAEGPIEQYF. CDR3 sequence (DNA): TGCAGTGCTGAGGGGCCGATAGAGCAGTACTTC.